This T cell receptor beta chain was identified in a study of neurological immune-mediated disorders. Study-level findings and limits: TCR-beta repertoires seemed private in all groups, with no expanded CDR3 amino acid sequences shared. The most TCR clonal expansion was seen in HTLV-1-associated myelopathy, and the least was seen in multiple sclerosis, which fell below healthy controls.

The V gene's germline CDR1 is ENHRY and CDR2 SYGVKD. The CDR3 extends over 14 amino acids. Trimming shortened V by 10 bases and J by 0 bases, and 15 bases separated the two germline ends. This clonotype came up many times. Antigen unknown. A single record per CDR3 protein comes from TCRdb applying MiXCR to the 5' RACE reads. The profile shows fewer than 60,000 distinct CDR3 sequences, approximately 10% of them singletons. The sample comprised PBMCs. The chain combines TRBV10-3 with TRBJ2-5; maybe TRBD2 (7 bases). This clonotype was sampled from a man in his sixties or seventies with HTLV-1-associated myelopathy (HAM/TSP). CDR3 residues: CATVEGGNQETQYF. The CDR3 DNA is TGTGCCACCGTGGAGGGGGGGAACCAAGAGACCCAGTACTTC.